Each of the 19 T cell receptor beta chains below was sequenced from the same sample in a study of vaccination and CD4 T cells after COVID-19. At the Johns Hopkins FTIC core, DNA taken from cultured CD4+ T cells was sequenced by way of the Oncomine TCR Beta short-read assay. TCRdb called the PCR reads again in MiXCR, with one record for every CDR3 protein. The table includes some 14,000 distinct CDR3 sequences, around a fifth detected once. Treatment meaning: approximately 11-day PBMC culture with coronavirus spike peptide pools or control peptides (ViraFEST assay). These receptors' antigens are unknown. The sample was CD4+ T cells from blood, cultured in vitro, taken before SARS-CoV-2 vaccination. These receptors came from a human donor who received a COVID-19 vaccine.

The table lists this clonotype with a few counts. The chain combines TRBV10-2 with TRBJ2-2; TRBD2 matches 7 bases. Trimming took 8 bases from V and 0 from J; bases not matched to a gene: 3. The germline V gene encodes CDR1 WSHSY and CDR2 SAAADI. The CDR3 loop spans 14 amino acids. CDR3 sequence: CASGTNPNTGELFF. The CDR3 nucleotides read TGCGCCAGCGGGACTAACCCGAACACCGGGGAGCTGTTTTTT.

The chain couples TRBV20-1 to TRBJ2-1; 10 bases fit TRBD2. The CDR3 has 16 amino acids. Germline CDR1 DFQATT, CDR2 SNEGSKA (reference sequence). V gave up 2 bases and J gave up 7 bases; unmatched junction bases: 11. CDR3 in DNA: TGCAGTGCTAGATTCCCCAGCGGGGGGGCGGCTAATGAGCAGTTCTTC. As protein: CSARFPSGGAANEQFF.

This clonotype occurred a few times. CDR3 sequence reads: CASSLVSTYGYTF. CDR3 nucleotide sequence: TGTGCCAGCAGTTTAGTATCGACCTATGGCTACACCTTC. The chain has TRBV12-3 or TRBV12-4 and TRBJ1-2; D gene uncertain. The CDR3 has 13 amino acids. V lost 1 base and J lost 4, with 7 bases in between.

This clonotype has more than one count but fewer than ten. V usage is TRBV15 and J usage is TRBJ1-6; D not certain. The CDR3 consists of 13 residues. Trimming took off 0 bases at V and 9 bases at J, with 6 bases between the two ends. Germline values: CDR1 LNHNV, CDR2 YYDKDF (reference sequence). The CDR3 here is CATSRDLSSPLHF. The DNA of the CDR3 is TGTGCCACCAGCAGAGATTTATCTTCACCCCTCCACTTT. The entire variable domain, with the rest obtained from reference TRBV15 and TRBJ1-6, is as follows: DAMVIQNPRYQVTQFGKPVTLSCSQTLNHNVMYWYQQKSSQAPKLLFHYYDKDFNNEADTPDNFQSRRPNTSFCFLDIRSPGLGDTAMYLCATSRDLSSPLHFGNGTRLTVT.

This clonotype occurred a few times. The rearrangement links TRBV29-1 to TRBJ1-2, with D perhaps matching TRBD1 (6 bases). Germline loops: CDR1 SQVTM, CDR2 ANQGSEA. This CDR3 spans 13 amino acids. Trimming stripped 1 base from V and 5 bases from J, with 11 bases between. Written as DNA, the CDR3 is TGCAGCGTTGAAGGGACAGACCTATATGGCTACACCTTC. It encodes CSVEGTDLYGYTF.

V usage is TRBV20-1 and J usage is TRBJ2-5, with unresolved D. The CDR3 length is 15 residues. The germline V gene encodes CDR1 DFQATT and CDR2 SNEGSKA (reference sequence). Trimming shortened V by 0 bases and J by 5 bases, and 16 bases separated the two germline ends. CDR3 sequence (DNA): TGCAGTGCTAGAGATCCACCCAGCATCGGGGAGACCCAGTACTTC. It encodes CSARDPPSIGETQYF.

This clonotype appeared a few times. V usage is TRBV18 and J usage is TRBJ1-6, with a weak D call TRBD1 (6 bases). Deletions cut 3 bases from V and 9 bases from J, with 21 bases between. The CDR3 totals 17 residues. The germline gives CDR1 KGHSH, CDR2 LQKENI. DNA of the CDR3: TGTGCCAGCTCACCCACCTCCCTCTGGGGGCGGATTTCACCCCTCCACTTT. Its translation: CASSPTSLWGRISPLHF. The full variable domain, its missing parts supplied by reference TRBV18 and TRBJ1-6, is NAGVMQNPRHLVRRRGQEARLRCSPMKGHSHVYWYRQLPEEGLKFMVYLQKENIIDESGMPKERFSAEFPKEGPSILRIQQVVRGDSAAYFCASSPTSLWGRISPLHFGNGTRLTVT.

This rearrangement joins TRBV7-8 to TRBJ1-1; TRBD1 matches at 8 bases. Germline lookup yields CDR1 SGHVS and CDR2 FQNEAQ. The CDR3 is 14 residues long. V trimming: 0 bases; J trimming: 6 bases; junction bases outside the gene matches: 3. The CDR3 reads CASSLAQQGAEAFF. For the CDR3, the DNA is TGTGCCAGCAGCTTAGCGCAACAGGGGGCTGAAGCTTTCTTT.

A few counts support this clonotype. The chain couples TRBV5-1 to TRBJ1-1; a possible D gene is TRBD1 (6 bases). V gave up 4 bases and J gave up 8 bases, with 15 bases separating them. The CDR3 covers 13 residues. CDR1 SGHRS and CDR2 YFSETQ come from the germline V gene. In DNA form, the CDR3 reads TGCGCCAGCAGCCCGGACAGAAATAAAGAAGCTTTCTTT. This gives the protein CASSPDRNKEAFF. Variable domain in full (rest from reference TRBV5-1 and TRBJ1-1): KAGVTQTPRYLIKTRGQQVTLSCSPISGHRSVSWYQQTPGQGLQFLFEYFSETQRNKGNFPGRFSGRQFSNSRSEMNVSTLELGDSALYLCASSPDRNKEAFFGQGTRLTVV.

Notes on this clonotype: With a much larger clone just one base away, this may be a read error. The chain combines TRBV20-1 with TRBJ1-2; 7 bases map to TRBD1. With V trimmed by 4 bases and J by 6 bases, 11 bases remained unmatched. Germline CDR1 DFQATT, CDR2 SNEGSKA (reference sequence). This CDR3 has 14 residues. DNA for the CDR3: TGCAGTGCTATAGCTACCGGACAGGTTCATGGCTACACCTTC. Amino acids: CSAIATGQVHGYTF.

Judged by abundance, this clonotype is medium-sized. The chain employs TRBV6-1 and TRBJ2-5; D is tentatively TRBD1 or TRBD2 (6 bases each). Germline values: CDR1 MNHNS, CDR2 SASEGT. V shed 6 bases and J shed 0 bases, with 14 bases lying between them. CDR3 length: 15 amino acids. CDR3 loop: CASRRDTTYQETQYF. CDR3 DNA sequence: TGTGCCAGCAGGCGGGACACCACTTACCAAGAGACCCAGTACTTC.

A few counts support this clonotype. The chain has TRBV24-1 and TRBJ2-3; D unclear. Deletions cut 0 bases from V and 0 bases from J, with 12 bases between. This CDR3 has 17 amino acids. Per the germline V gene, CDR1 is KGHDR and CDR2 is SFDVKD. The CDR3 region is CATSDLRQASSTDTQYF. As DNA, the CDR3 is TGTGCCACCAGTGATTTGCGGCAGGCTTCTAGCACAGATACGCAGTATTTT.

This clonotype turned up a few times. The gene calls are TRBV6-1 and TRBJ1-1; 10 bases line up with TRBD1. V was pared by 4 bases and J by 2 bases, with 10 bases of the junction left unmatched. This CDR3 comprises 17 residues. CDR1 is MNHNS and CDR2 is SASEGT in the germline V gene. In DNA, the CDR3 is TGTGCCAGCAGTGCCATTCCCGGGACAGGGGTTAACACTGAAGCTTTCTTT. As protein: CASSAIPGTGVNTEAFF.

Judged by abundance, this clonotype is medium-sized. The rearrangement links TRBV6-2 or TRBV6-3 to TRBJ1-5; perhaps TRBD1 as D (6 bases). Germline assignment: CDR1 MNHEY and CDR2 SVGEGT. CDR3 size: 18 residues. V shed 5 bases and J shed 6 bases, with 26 bases lying between them. CDR3 coding DNA: TGTGCCAGCAGTCGCCATCAGCTGGGACGGGAGGGGGGTCAGCCCCAGCATTTT. It is translated as CASSRHQLGREGGQPQHF.

This sequence joins TRBV6-1 and TRBJ2-3; 9 nucleotides align to TRBD2. Per germline, CDR1 MNHNS and CDR2 SASEGT. This CDR3 is built from 19 residues. Unmatched junction bases numbered 14, after V lost 2 bases and J lost 2 bases. CDR3 residues: CASSEYGSGGAPLTDTQYF. DNA of the CDR3: TGTGCCAGCAGTGAATATGGTAGCGGGGGTGCTCCTCTCACAGATACGCAGTATTTT.

This chain links TRBV9 with TRBJ2-5, with 7 bases fitting TRBD2. Losses at the gene ends were 4 bases for V and 5 bases for J; bases not matched to a gene: 11. Germline V gene sequence: CDR1 SGDLS, CDR2 YYNGEE. This CDR3 has 15 amino acids. The CDR3, as DNA: TGTGCCAGCAGCCCCGGACTAGTTCGGCACGAGACCCAGTACTTC. Translated: CASSPGLVRHETQYF.

By sample share, this clonotype is medium-sized. The chain joins TRBV19 to TRBJ1-5; D not certain. Germline V lookup: CDR1 LNHDA, CDR2 SQIVND (reference sequence). V lost 3 bases and J 4 bases, leaving 7 bases between the germline ends. The CDR3 is 13 residues long. CDR3 region: CASSMNGNQPQHF. The CDR3 DNA reads as TGTGCCAGTAGTATGAACGGGAATCAGCCCCAGCATTTT.

The chain employs TRBV5-1 and TRBJ1-2; TRBD1 might be the D (5 bases). CDR3 length: 14 amino acids. Germline CDR1 SGHRS, CDR2 YFSETQ. The V gene lost 4 bases and the J gene lost 6 bases, with 16 bases spanning the gap. The CDR3 is CASSPGPGGDGYTF. CDR3 nucleotides: TGCGCCAGCAGCCCGGGCCCCGGAGGGGATGGCTACACCTTC.

V is TRBV6-1 and J is TRBJ2-3; 9 bases are shared with TRBD2. Germline lookup yields CDR1 MNHNS and CDR2 SASEGT. J lost 4 bases, V lost 2 bases, and 7 bases had no gene match. CDR3 length equals 16 residues. The CDR3, as DNA: TGTGCCAGCAGTGAACAGTCGGCGGGGGGGCCAGATACGCAGTATTTT. Translating gives CASSEQSAGGPDTQYF.